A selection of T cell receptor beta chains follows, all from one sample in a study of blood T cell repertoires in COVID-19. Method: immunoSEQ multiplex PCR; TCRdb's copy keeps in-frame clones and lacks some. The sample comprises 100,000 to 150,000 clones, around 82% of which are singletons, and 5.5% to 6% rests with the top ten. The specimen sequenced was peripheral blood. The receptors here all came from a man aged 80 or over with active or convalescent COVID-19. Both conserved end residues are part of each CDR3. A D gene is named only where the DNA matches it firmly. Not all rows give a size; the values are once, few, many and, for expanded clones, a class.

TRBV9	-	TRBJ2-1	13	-	CASSVGQVNEQFF	TGTGCCAGCAGCGTAGGGCAGGTCAATGAGCAGTTCTTC
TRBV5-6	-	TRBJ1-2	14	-	CASSGPAGNYGYTF	TGTGCCAGCAGTGGACCGGCGGGAAACTATGGCTACACCTTC
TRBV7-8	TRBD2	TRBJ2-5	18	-	CASSLRLAGAQSGETQYF	TGTGCCAGCAGCTTAAGACTAGCGGGGGCCCAATCGGGGGAGACCCAGTACTTC
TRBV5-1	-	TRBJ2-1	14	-	CASLRGGDGDEQFF	TGCGCCAGCTTAAGGGGCGGGGATGGGGATGAGCAGTTCTTC
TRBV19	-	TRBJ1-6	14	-	CASSEGSYNSPLHF	TGTGCCAGTAGTGAGGGCTCCTATAATTCACCCCTCCACTTT
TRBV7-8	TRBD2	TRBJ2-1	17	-	CASSSGLAVGSYNEQFF	TGTGCCAGCAGCTCGGGACTAGCGGTGGGCTCCTACAATGAGCAGTTCTTC
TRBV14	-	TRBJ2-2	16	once	CASSQDGGVIGGELFF	TGTGCCAGCAGCCAAGACGGCGGGGTGATCGGCGGGGAGCTGTTTTTT
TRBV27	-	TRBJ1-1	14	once	CASSLMTGNTEAFF	TGTGCCAGCAGCCTGATGACGGGGAACACTGAAGCTTTCTTT
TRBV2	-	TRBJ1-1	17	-	CASSEALGSKWDTEAFF	TGTGCCAGCAGTGAAGCGCTGGGTTCTAAGTGGGACACGGAAGCTTTCTTT
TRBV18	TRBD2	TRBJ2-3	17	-	CASSPLGSGGISDTQYF	TGTGCCAGCTCACCCCTGGGAAGCGGGGGGATCTCAGATACGCAGTATTTT
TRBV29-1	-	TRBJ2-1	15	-	CSAQRSEGGWGEQFF	TGCAGCGCCCAGCGTTCCGAGGGTGGGTGGGGTGAGCAGTTCTTC
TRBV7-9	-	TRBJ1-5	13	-	CASSLGVDQPQHF	TGTGCCAGCAGCTTAGGCGTGGATCAGCCCCAGCATTTT
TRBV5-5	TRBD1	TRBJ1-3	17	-	CASSTGQGNIAGNTIYF	TGTGCCAGCAGCACGGGACAGGGAAATATCGCTGGAAACACCATATATTTT
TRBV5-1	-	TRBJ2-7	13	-	CASSGDSSYEQYF	TGCGCCAGCAGCGGGGACTCCTCCTACGAGCAGTACTTC
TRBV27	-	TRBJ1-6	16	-	CASSFWGESYNSPLHF	TGTGCCAGCAGTTTTTGGGGGGAGTCCTATAATTCACCCCTCCACTTT
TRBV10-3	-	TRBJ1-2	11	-	CAISVGDGYTF	TGTGCCATCAGTGTAGGGGATGGCTACACCTTC
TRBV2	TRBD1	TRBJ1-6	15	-	CASSDVNRGDSPLHF	TGTGCCAGCAGTGACGTAAACAGGGGGGATTCACCCCTCCACTTT
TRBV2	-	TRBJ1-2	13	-	CASSAQQGYGYTF	TGTGCCAGCAGTGCCCAACAGGGCTATGGCTACACCTTC
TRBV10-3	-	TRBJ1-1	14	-	CAITGGPRDTEAFF	TGTGCCATCACCGGGGGTCCTCGTGACACTGAAGCTTTCTTT
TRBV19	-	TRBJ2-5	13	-	CASRPDNQETQYF	TGTGCCAGTAGACCGGACAACCAAGAGACCCAGTACTTC
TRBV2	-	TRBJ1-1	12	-	CASRVGEAEAFF	TGTGCCAGCAGGGTGGGAGAAGCTGAAGCTTTCTTT
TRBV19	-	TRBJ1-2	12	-	CASSGGTKGYTF	TGTGCCAGTAGTGGGGGGACTAAAGGCTACACCTTC
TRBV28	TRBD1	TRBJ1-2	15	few	CASSSRQGGNYGYTF	TGTGCCAGCAGTTCCCGACAGGGGGGAAACTATGGCTACACCTTC
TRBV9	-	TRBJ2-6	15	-	CASSVAGDGANVLTF	TGTGCCAGCAGCGTAGCGGGAGATGGGGCCAACGTCCTGACTTTC
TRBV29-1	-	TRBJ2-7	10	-	CSAQESEQYF	TGCAGCGCACAGGAATCCGAGCAGTACTTC
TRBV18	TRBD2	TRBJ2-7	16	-	CASSPPGRAAGGEQYF	TGTGCCAGCTCACCCCCGGGACGGGCTGCGGGGGGCGAGCAGTACTTC
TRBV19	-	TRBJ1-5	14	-	CASSMSSLNQPQHF	TGTGCCAGTAGTATGTCGTCTCTCAATCAGCCCCAGCATTTT
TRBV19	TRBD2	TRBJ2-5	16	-	CASSIDTRGGGETQYF	TGTGCCAGTAGTATAGATACCAGGGGCGGGGGGGAGACCCAGTACTTC
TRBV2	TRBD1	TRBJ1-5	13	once	CASRGTGLRPQHF	TGTGCCAGCAGAGGGACAGGATTAAGGCCCCAGCATTTT
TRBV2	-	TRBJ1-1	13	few	CASKNSLNTEAFF	TGTGCCAGCAAGAACAGCCTGAACACTGAAGCTTTCTTT
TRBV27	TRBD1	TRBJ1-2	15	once	CASSLGQGTNYGYTF	TGTGCCAGCAGTTTGGGACAGGGAACTAACTATGGCTACACCTTC
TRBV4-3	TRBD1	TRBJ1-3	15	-	CASSLYRGAGNTIYF	TGCGCCAGCAGCCTTTACAGGGGCGCTGGAAACACCATATATTTT
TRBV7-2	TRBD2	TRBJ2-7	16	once	CASSWGLAGPPNQQYF	TGTGCCAGCAGCTGGGGACTAGCGGGGCCCCCCAACCAGCAGTACTTC
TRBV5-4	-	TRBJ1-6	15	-	CASSSGLSYNSPLHF	TGTGCCAGCAGCTCAGGGCTTTCCTATAATTCACCCCTCCACTTT
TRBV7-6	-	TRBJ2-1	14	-	CASGQWSSYNEQFF	TGTGCCAGCGGACAGTGGAGCTCCTACAATGAGCAGTTCTTC
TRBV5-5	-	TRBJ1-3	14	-	CASSLWATGNTIYF	TGTGCCAGCAGCTTGTGGGCTACTGGAAACACCATATATTTT
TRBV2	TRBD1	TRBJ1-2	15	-	CASSEPRQGLYGYTF	TGTGCCAGCAGTGAACCACGACAGGGGCTCTATGGCTACACCTTC
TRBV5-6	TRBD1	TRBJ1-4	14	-	CASSAGTGDEKLFF	TGTGCCAGCAGCGCCGGGACAGGGGACGAAAAACTGTTTTTT
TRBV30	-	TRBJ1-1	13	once	CAWSEQGNTEAFF	TGTGCCTGGAGTGAACAGGGCAACACTGAAGCTTTCTTT
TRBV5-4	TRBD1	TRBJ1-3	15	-	CANSPGGSSGNTIYF	TGTGCCAACAGCCCAGGGGGCTCCTCTGGAAACACCATATATTTT
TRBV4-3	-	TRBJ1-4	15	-	CASSQDNRYNEKLFF	TGCGCCAGCAGCCAAGACAACAGGTATAATGAAAAACTGTTTTTT
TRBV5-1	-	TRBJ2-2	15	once	CASRLYGQSTGELFF	TGCGCCAGCAGATTATACGGACAGTCGACCGGGGAGCTGTTTTTT
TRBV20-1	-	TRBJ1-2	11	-	CSARGADGYTF	TGCAGTGCTAGGGGGGCGGATGGCTACACCTTC
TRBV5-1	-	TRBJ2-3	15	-	CASSFGQGLADTQYF	TGCGCCAGCAGCTTCGGCCAGGGGCTAGCAGATACGCAGTATTTT
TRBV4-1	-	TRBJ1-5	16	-	CASSQDLIYSNQPQHF	TGCGCCAGCAGCCAAGACCTGATCTATAGCAATCAGCCCCAGCATTTT
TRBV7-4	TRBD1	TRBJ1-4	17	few	CASSPWTGLYFHEKLFF	TGTGCCAGCAGCCCATGGACAGGGTTATACTTTCATGAAAAACTGTTTTTT
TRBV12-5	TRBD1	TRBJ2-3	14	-	CASGLNPGQGGQYF	TGTGCTAGTGGTTTGAACCCCGGACAGGGCGGGCAGTATTTT